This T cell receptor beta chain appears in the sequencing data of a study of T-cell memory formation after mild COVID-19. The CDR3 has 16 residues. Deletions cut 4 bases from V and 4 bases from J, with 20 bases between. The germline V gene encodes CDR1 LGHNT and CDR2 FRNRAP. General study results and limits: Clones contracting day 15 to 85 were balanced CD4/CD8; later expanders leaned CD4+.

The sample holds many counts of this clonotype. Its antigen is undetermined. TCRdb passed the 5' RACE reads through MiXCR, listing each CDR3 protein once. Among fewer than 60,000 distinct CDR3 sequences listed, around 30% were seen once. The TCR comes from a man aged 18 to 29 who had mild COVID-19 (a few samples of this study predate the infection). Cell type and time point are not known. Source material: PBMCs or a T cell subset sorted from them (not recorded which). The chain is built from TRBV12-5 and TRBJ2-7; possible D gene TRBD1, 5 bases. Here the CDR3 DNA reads TGTGCTAGTGGTTCATCCAACGGACGAAGACAGTACGAGCAGTACTTC. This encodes CASGSSNGRRQYEQYF.